A single sample is the source of the 18 T cell receptor beta chains below, sequenced in a study of cytomegalovirus exposure and HLA in healthy donors. Primers: 60 Vbeta forward and 13 Jbeta reverse. The protocol was immunoSEQ multiplex PCR, while the TCRdb copy is restricted to in-frame clones and leaves out a portion. The data contain about 150,000 clones, around 78% of them singletons. The specimen sequenced was PBMCs. All receptors derive from a woman aged 45 to 65 in good health and CMV-seropositive.

The chain couples TRBV6-6 to TRBJ1-1; TRBD1 matches 8 bases. The length of the CDR3 is 13 residues. Germline CDR1 MNHNY, CDR2 SVGAGI (reference sequence). Losses at the gene ends were 8 bases for V and 7 bases for J; bases not matched to a gene: 9. In DNA, the CDR3 is TGTGCCAGCGGGCTGGACAGGGAGATTGAAGCTTTCTTT. Translation gives CASGLDREIEAFF.

A note on this clone: Other nucleotide sequences from this sample produce the same CDR3. DNA of the CDR3: TGTGCCAGTCAGGGTGGCTCCCGCACAGATACGCAGTATTTT. It translates to CASQGGSRTDTQYF. This rearrangement joins TRBV2 to TRBJ2-3; the D gene is possibly TRBD1 (5 bases). CDR1 is SNHLY, CDR2 FYNNEI, per germline. V lost 9 bases and J lost 1, with 14 bases in between. The CDR3 extends over 14 amino acids.

This clone was recorded only once. V usage is TRBV6-5 and J usage is TRBJ2-7; a possible D gene is TRBD1 (6 bases). Trimming cost V 0 bases and J 3 bases, with 15 bases left between them. The CDR3 sequence is 16 residues long. CDR1 MNHEY and CDR2 SVGAGI come from the germline V gene. The CDR3 nucleotides are TGTGCCAGCAGTTACTCCACAGGGCGGTTAGGCTACGAGCAGTACTTC. Its protein is CASSYSTGRLGYEQYF.

J is TRBJ1-6 and V is TRBV2; possibly TRBD1 for D (6 bases). This CDR3 has 13 amino acids. The germline V and J ends were trimmed by 7 bases and 8 bases, with 12 bases remaining between them. Germline V gene sequence: CDR1 SNHLY, CDR2 FYNNEI. DNA of the CDR3: TGTGCCAGCACACGGACAGTGGATTCACCCCTCCACTTT. Translated, it gives CASTRTVDSPLHF.

The J gene is TRBJ1-2, the V gene TRBV4-1; TRBD1 matches at 8 bases. Germline loops: CDR1 MGHRA, CDR2 YSYEKL. The J segment lost 0 bases and the V segment lost 4 bases, leaving 13 bases of the junction unmatched. The CDR3 length is 18 residues. CDR3 residues: CASSRTGIRGRANYGYTF. For the CDR3, the DNA is TGCGCCAGCAGCCGGACAGGGATTCGGGGACGAGCTAACTATGGCTACACCTTC.

The V gene is TRBV13, the J gene TRBJ2-3; the D is unclear. V was cut by 5 bases and J by 0 bases, with 3 bases left in between. The CDR3 runs 12 residues. Germline CDR1 is PRHDT and CDR2 is FYEKMQ (reference sequence). This CDR3 is CASSRSTDTQYF. CDR3 in DNA: TGTGCCAGCAGCCGTAGCACAGATACGCAGTATTTT.

V gene TRBV14 combines with J gene TRBJ2-7, with D perhaps TRBD1 (5 bases). The length of the CDR3 is 16 residues. From germline, CDR1 is SGHDN and CDR2 FVKESK. Trimming shortened V by 1 base and J by 1 base, and 14 bases separated the two germline ends. The CDR3 reads CASSQGAGLGSYEQYF. In DNA form, the CDR3 reads TGTGCCAGCAGCCAAGGGGCAGGGTTGGGATCCTACGAGCAGTACTTC.

The chain has TRBV18 and TRBJ1-1; 10 bases are a match to TRBD1. In germline, CDR1 is KGHSH, CDR2 LQKENI. The J segment lost 5 bases and the V segment lost 0 bases, leaving 3 bases of the junction unmatched. The CDR3 covers 15 residues. CDR3 loop: CASSPPGTGETEAFF. The CDR3 DNA reads TGTGCCAGCTCACCACCGGGGACAGGGGAGACTGAAGCTTTCTTT.

The rearrangement uses TRBV10-1 and TRBJ1-1, with D maybe TRBD1 (5 bases). V lost 2 bases and J lost 5, with 9 bases in between. Germline V CDR1 and CDR2: WNHNN, SYGVQD (reference sequence). CDR3 length: 13 amino acids. CDR3 bases: TGCGCCAGCAGTGAGCCAGGGCTGACTGAAGCTTTCTTT. Encoded protein: CASSEPGLTEAFF.

This clone was recorded once. The V and J genes are TRBV5-1 and TRBJ2-1, with TRBD2 identical over 9 bases. The CDR3 totals 14 residues. Germline assignment: CDR1 SGHRS and CDR2 YFSETQ. Unmatched junction bases numbered 11, after V lost 7 bases and J lost 9 bases. The DNA for the CDR3 is TGCGCCAGCCCCCATGGCGGGGGGGCCGGTGAGCAGTTCTTC. Translation gives CASPHGGGAGEQFF.

In the case of this clone: Other nucleotide sequences in the sample specify the same CDR3. The chain uses TRBV5-4 and TRBJ1-6; D is unresolved. V was clipped by 0 bases and J by 6 bases, with 4 bases between them. The CDR3 runs 13 residues. Germline CDR1 SGHNT, CDR2 YYREEE (reference sequence). In DNA form, the CDR3 reads TGTGCCAGCAGCTTGGCTTTTAATTCACCCCTCCACTTT. This encodes CASSLAFNSPLHF.

The gene calls are TRBV7-2 and TRBJ2-1, with TRBD2 matching 10 bases. Per germline, CDR1 SGHTA and CDR2 FQGNSA. The CDR3 extends over 15 amino acids. The CDR3 DNA sequence: TGTGCTGACGCAAGGGGGAGCGGGGGGGCGAATGAGCAGTTCTTC. Encoded protein: CADARGSGGANEQFF.

The V call is TRBV27, the J call TRBJ2-7, with D maybe TRBD1 (5 bases). CDR1 and CDR2 (germline): MNHEY, SMNVEV (reference sequence). The CDR3 extends over 14 amino acids. Between the trimmed V and J ends, which lost 2 bases and 3 bases, there was a span of 11 bases. This CDR3 is CASSLRGYHYEQYF. The CDR3 coding sequence is TGTGCCAGCAGTTTAAGGGGTTATCACTACGAGCAGTACTTC.

This clone was found once. The gene calls are TRBV7-2 and TRBJ1-2, with 9 bases lining up with TRBD1. Looked up from germline, CDR1 is SGHTA and CDR2 is FQGNSA. Trimming took 5 bases from V and 5 from J; bases not matched to a gene: 3. CDR3 size: 13 residues. The CDR3 DNA reads as TGTGCCAGCAGCGAGACAGGGGGGTATGGCTACACCTTC. This translates into CASSETGGYGYTF.

V and J are TRBV11-2 and TRBJ2-7; TRBD1 matches 7 bases. The V gene end was trimmed by 5 bases and the J gene end by 2 bases; junction bases not matched to a gene: 9. This CDR3 has 15 residues. CDR1 and CDR2 (germline): SGHAT, FQNNGV. The chain's CDR3 is CASSRDRDPTYEQYF. Written as DNA, the CDR3 is TGTGCCAGCAGCCGCGACAGGGACCCTACCTACGAGCAGTACTTC. Using reference TRBV11-2 and TRBJ2-7 for the parts outside the CDR3, the full variable domain is EAGVAQSPRYKIIEKRQSVAFWCNPISGHATLYWYQQILGQGPKLLIQFQNNGVVDDSQLPKDRFSAERLKGVDSTLKIQPAKLEDSAVYLCASSRDRDPTYEQYFGPGTRLTVT.

This chain uses TRBV5-5 with TRBJ1-1; 7 bases are a match to TRBD1. The ends lost 2 bases at V and 5 bases at J; junction bases unmatched: 3. This CDR3 has 13 amino acids. In germline, CDR1 is SGHKS, CDR2 YYEKEE (reference sequence). CDR3 DNA: TGTGCCAGCAGCTTACAGGGGTGGACTGAAGCTTTCTTT. This gives the protein CASSLQGWTEAFF.

This clone has only a few counts. The chain couples TRBV25-1 to TRBJ1-1; maybe TRBD1 (6 bases). The CDR3 has 17 residues. Germline V lookup: CDR1 MGHDK, CDR2 SYGVNS. The ends were cut back, 2 bases at V and 2 bases at J, with 18 bases in the middle. The CDR3 loop reads CASSEAGRGDINTEAFF. The CDR3 region has the DNA TGTGCCAGCAGTGAAGCGGGCAGGGGAGATATAAACACTGAAGCTTTCTTT.

The chain uses TRBV5-1 and TRBJ2-2; 9 positions match TRBD1. CDR3 length: 13 amino acids. Germline assignment: CDR1 SGHRS and CDR2 YFSETQ. The V gene end was trimmed by 4 bases and the J gene end by 5 bases; junction bases not matched to a gene: 0. CDR3 DNA sequence: TGCGCCAGCAGCGGACAGGGGACCGGGGAGCTGTTTTTT. This encodes CASSGQGTGELFF.